In this sample, the clone carrying this T cell receptor beta chain turned up many times. Antigen unknown. Any gene name here is a mouse gene name. The CDR3 end is not reached by the read, which stops 4 residues before it; the germline J gene fills it in. This entry comes from a study of CD8+ T cells in alopecia areata. Notes on the study in general: It was lesional scalp, especially alopecia totalis/universalis, that showed higher clonality than normal scalp.

The germline V gene has CDR1 NNHDY and CDR2 SYVADS. The CDR3 totals 11 residues. RNA extraction and reverse transcription yielded cDNA as sequencing template. The protocol was immunoSEQ multiplex PCR, while the TCRdb copy is restricted to in-frame clones and leaves out a portion. The data show about 110,000 clones, with none appearing a single time. The V and J genes are TRBV13-3 and TRBJ1-1; D is uncertain. The origin of this receptor is a C3H/HeJ mouse with alopecia areata. Mouse strain MHC haplotype: H2-k. Sequencing input: lesional skin. The CDR3 here is CASSLQTEVFF. CDR3 bases read: TGTGCCAGCAGTCTCCAGACA.